This T cell receptor (beta chain) derives from a study of blood T cell repertoires in COVID-19. As for the study in general: Samples of COVID-19 (acute and convalescent) were obtained from the United States, Italy and Spain. Sources were T cells, B-cell-depleted T cells, or PBMCs; the material itself was cDNA or gDNA.

As originally analysed: It was from reference gene primer amplification that nucleated cell counts were estimated. Clones were sequenced by immunoSEQ multiplex PCR, and TCRdb holds only the in-frame ones, with some missing. Clonal size and the V and J genes are those of that table, whereas D and trimming came from the DNA. This sample carries about 140,000 clones, approximately 82% of them seen once, and the ten largest clones take 10%. The sequencing sample was made of peripheral blood. The source is a man aged 55 to 70 with active or convalescent COVID-19.

CDR3 coding DNA: TGTGCCAGCAGCTTTGAGTTCAGGGAGCTGTTTTTT. Amino acid sequence: CASSFEFRELFF. The chain carries TRBV12-3 or TRBV12-4 and TRBJ2-2; D unresolved. The CDR3 totals 12 residues. V was clipped by 6 bases and J by 9 bases, with 11 bases between them.